One TCR beta chain is described in this entry. No antigen is known for it. This specimen belongs to a study of regulatory T cells in long-lasting Graves disease. Overall study results and limits: When disease was persistent, TRBV28, TRBJ1-2 and TRBJ2-5 were the favored segments.

Germline V lookup: CDR1 MNHNS, CDR2 SASEGT. This CDR3 has 14 residues. Trimming pared 4 bases from V and 1 base from J, leaving 8 bases between. The time point denotes: newly diagnosed GD, antithyroid drugs for less than 3 months. Isolated PBMC RNA provided the starting material for the TCR library. In this cohort, patients came from an endocrinology department located in Xi'an, China. Sequencing libraries for TCR beta were prepared with iRepertoire HTBI primers and Arm-PCR of CDR3 regions. Using its own MiXCR run on the multiplex PCR reads, TCRdb lists one record per CDR3 protein. The sample includes roughly 500,000 distinct CDR3 sequences, less than 15% of them seen just once. These data were also reused for a study on T cells in Graves' hyperthyroidism and ophthalmopathy. In that study: Graves' hyperthyroidism was deemed stable absent ophthalmopathy progression within 18 months. Most expanded thyroid clonotypes above 0.001 recurred in blood.

The J gene is TRBJ2-4, the V gene TRBV6-1; D not resolved. The sequencing here drew on peripheral blood mononuclear cells (PBMCs), taken at new diagnosis, from a patient treated with antithyroid drugs. The source is a young man with Graves disease. This chain's CDR3 is CASSGVGAKNIQYF. CDR3 coding DNA: TGTGCCAGCAGTGGCGTGGGTGCCAAAAACATTCAGTACTTC.